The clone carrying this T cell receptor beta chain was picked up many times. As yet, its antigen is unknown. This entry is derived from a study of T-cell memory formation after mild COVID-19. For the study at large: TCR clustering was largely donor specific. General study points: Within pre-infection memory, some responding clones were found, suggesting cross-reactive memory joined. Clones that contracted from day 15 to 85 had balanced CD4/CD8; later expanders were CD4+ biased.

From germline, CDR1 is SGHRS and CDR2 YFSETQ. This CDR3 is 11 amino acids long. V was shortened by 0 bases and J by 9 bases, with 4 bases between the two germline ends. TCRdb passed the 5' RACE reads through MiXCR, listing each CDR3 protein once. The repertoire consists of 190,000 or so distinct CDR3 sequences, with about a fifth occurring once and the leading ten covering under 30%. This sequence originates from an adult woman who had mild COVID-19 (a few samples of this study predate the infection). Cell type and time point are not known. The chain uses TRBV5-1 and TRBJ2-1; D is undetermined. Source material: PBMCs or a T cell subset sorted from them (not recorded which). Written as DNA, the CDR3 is TGCGCCAGCAGCTTGGGGGTTGAGCAGTTCTTC. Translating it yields CASSLGVEQFF. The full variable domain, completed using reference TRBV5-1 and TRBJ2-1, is KAGVTQTPRYLIKTRGQQVTLSCSPISGHRSVSWYQQTPGQGLQFLFEYFSETQRNKGNFPGRFSGRQFSNSRSEMNVSTLELGDSALYLCASSLGVEQFFGPGTRLTVL.